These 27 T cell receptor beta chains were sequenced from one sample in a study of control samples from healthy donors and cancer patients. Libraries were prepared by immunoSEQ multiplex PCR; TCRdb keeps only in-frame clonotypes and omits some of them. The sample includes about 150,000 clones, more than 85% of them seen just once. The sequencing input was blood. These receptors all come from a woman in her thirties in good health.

CDR3 nucleotides: TGTGCCAGCAGTGCCCGGGACAGGGGATTTGGAAACACCATATATTTT. Translated, it gives CASSARDRGFGNTIYF. V and J are TRBV2 and TRBJ1-3, with 10 bases that match TRBD1. CDR1 and CDR2 (germline): SNHLY, FYNNEI. This CDR3 region has 16 residues. V was pared by 4 bases and J by 3 bases, with 6 bases of the junction left unmatched.

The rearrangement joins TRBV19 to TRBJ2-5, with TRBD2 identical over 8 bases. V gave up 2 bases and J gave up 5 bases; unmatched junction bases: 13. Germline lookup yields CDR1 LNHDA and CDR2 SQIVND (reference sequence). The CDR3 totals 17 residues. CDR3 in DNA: TGTGCCAGTAGTATATTCGCCGCGGGGGGACGTCGGGAGACCCAGTACTTC. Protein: CASSIFAAGGRRETQYF. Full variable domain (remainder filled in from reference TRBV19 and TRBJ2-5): DGGITQSPKYLFRKEGQNVTLSCEQNLNHDAMYWYRQDPGQGLRLIYYSQIVNDFQKGDIAEGYSVSREKKESFPLTVTSAQKNPTAFYLCASSIFAAGGRRETQYFGPGTRLLVL.

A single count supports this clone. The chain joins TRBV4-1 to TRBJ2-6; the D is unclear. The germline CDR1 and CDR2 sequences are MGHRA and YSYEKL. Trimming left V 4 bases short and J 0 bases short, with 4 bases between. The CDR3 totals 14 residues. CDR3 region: CASSPFSGANVLTF. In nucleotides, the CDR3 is TGCGCCAGCAGCCCATTCTCTGGGGCCAACGTCCTGACTTTC.

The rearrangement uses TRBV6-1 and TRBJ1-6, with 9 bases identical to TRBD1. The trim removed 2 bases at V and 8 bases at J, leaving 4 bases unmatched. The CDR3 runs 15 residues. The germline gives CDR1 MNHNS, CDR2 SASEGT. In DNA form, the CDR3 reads TGTGCCAGCAGTGAACAGGGACAGGGTCATTCACCCCTCCACTTT. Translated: CASSEQGQGHSPLHF.

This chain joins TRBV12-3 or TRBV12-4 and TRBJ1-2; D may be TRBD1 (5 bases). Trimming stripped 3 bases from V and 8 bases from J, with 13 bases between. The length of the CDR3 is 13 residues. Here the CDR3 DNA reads TGTGCCAGCAGTTTCTGGGGGAAGGACGGCTACACCTTC. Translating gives CASSFWGKDGYTF.

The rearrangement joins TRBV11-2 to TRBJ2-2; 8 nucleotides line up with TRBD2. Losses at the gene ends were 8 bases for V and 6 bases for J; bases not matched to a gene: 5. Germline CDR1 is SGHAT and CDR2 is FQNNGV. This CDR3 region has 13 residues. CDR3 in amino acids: CASYPGGPGELFF. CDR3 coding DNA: TGTGCCAGCTATCCGGGGGGGCCCGGGGAGCTGTTTTTT.

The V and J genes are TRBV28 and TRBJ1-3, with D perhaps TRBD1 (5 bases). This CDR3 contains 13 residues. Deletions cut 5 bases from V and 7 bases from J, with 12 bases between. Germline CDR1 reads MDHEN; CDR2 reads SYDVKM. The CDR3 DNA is TGTGCCAGCAGTCCTCCCTGGGACAACACCATATATTTT. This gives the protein CASSPPWDNTIYF.

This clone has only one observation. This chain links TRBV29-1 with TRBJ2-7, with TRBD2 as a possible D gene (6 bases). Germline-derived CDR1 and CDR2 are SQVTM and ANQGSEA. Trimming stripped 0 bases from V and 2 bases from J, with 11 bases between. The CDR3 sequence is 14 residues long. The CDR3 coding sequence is TGCAGCGTTGAAGACCGGGACTCAACCTACGAGCAGTACTTC. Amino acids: CSVEDRDSTYEQYF.

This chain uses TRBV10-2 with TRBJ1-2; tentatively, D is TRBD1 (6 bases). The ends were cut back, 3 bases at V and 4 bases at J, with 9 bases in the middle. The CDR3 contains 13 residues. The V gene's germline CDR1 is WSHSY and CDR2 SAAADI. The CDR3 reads CASSDRGGYGYTF. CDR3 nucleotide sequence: TGCGCCAGCAGTGATAGGGGGGGCTATGGCTACACCTTC.

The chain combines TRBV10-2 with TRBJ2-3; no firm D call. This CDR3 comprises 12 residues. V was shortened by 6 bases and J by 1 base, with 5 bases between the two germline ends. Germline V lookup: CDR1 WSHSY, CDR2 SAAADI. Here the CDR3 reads CASRFGTDTQYF. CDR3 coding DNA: TGCGCCAGCAGATTCGGCACAGATACGCAGTATTTT.

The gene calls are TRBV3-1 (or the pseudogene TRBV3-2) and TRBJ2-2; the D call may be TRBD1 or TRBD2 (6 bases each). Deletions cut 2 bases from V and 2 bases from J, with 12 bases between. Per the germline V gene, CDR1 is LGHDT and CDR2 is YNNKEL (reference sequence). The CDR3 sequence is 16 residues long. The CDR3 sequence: CASSQRWGANTGELFF. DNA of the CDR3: TGTGCCAGCAGCCAAAGGTGGGGGGCCAACACCGGGGAGCTGTTTTTT.

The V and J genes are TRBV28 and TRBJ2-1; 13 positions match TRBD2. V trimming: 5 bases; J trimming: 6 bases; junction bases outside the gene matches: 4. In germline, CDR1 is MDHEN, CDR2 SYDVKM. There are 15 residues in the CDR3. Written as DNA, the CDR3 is TGTGCCAGCAGTGTAACTAGCGGGAGGGCCAATGAGCAGTTCTTC. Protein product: CASSVTSGRANEQFF.

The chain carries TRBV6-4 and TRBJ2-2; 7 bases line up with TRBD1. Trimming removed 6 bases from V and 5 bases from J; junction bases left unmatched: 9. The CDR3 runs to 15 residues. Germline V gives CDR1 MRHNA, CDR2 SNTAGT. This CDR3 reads CASRVTGTATGELFF. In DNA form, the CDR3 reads TGTGCCAGCAGAGTTACCGGGACAGCGACCGGGGAGCTGTTTTTT.

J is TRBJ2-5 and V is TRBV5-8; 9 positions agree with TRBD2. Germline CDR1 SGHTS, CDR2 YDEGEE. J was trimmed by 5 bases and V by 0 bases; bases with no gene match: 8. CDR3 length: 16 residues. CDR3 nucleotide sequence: TGTGCCAGCAGCTTGGACGGACTAGCGTCTGGGGAGACCCAGTACTTC. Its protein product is CASSLDGLASGETQYF.

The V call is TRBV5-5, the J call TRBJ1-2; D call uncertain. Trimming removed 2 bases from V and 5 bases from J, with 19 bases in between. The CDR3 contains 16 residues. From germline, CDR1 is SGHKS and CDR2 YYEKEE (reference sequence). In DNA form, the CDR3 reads TGTGCCAGCAGCTTCTCGGACGGCCTAGACCGATATGGCTACACCTTC. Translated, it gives CASSFSDGLDRYGYTF.

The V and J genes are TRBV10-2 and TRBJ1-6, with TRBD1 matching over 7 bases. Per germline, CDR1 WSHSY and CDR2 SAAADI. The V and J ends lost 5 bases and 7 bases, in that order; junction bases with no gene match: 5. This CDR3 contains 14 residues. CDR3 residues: CASSRQGGNSPLHF. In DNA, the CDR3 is TGCGCCAGCAGTAGACAGGGTGGAAATTCACCCCTCCACTTT.

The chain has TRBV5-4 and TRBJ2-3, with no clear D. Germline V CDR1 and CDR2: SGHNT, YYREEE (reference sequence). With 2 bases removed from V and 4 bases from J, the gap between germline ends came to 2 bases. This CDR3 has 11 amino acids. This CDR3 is CASSLADTQYF. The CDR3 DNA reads TGTGCCAGCAGCTTAGCAGATACGCAGTATTTT.

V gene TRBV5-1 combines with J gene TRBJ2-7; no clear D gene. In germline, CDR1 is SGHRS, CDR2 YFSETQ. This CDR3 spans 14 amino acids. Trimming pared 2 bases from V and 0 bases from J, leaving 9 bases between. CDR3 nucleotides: TGCGCCAGCAGCTTTGGTGACAACTCCTACGAGCAGTACTTC. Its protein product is CASSFGDNSYEQYF.

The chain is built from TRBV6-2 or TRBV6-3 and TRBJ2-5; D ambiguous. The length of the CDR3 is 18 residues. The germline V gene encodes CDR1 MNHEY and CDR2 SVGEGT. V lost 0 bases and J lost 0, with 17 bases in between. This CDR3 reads CASSYSSLGTTYQETQYF. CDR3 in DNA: TGTGCCAGCAGTTACTCGTCCCTCGGCACCACTTACCAAGAGACCCAGTACTTC.

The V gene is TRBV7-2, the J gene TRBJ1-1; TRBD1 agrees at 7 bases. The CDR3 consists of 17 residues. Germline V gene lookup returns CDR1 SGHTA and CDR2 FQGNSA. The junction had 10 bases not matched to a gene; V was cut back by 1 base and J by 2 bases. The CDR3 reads CASSLGPGGPTNTEAFF. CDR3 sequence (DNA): TGTGCCAGCAGCTTAGGTCCAGGGGGACCGACAAACACTGAAGCTTTCTTT.

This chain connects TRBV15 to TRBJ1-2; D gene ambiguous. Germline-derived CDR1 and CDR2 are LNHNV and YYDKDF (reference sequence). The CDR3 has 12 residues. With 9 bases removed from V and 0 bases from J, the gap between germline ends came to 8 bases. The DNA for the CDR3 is TGTGCCACTAGGGAAGCTAACTATGGCTACACCTTC. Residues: CATREANYGYTF.

CDR3 in DNA: TGTGCCAGCAGCTTAACGGGGCCCATATTCAATAACTATGGCTACACCTTC. Translated: CASSLTGPIFNNYGYTF. The rearrangement links TRBV13 to TRBJ1-2; a weak D match, TRBD1 (5 bases). Germline CDR1 reads PRHDT; CDR2 reads FYEKMQ (reference sequence). The germline V and J ends were trimmed by 2 bases and 1 base, with 17 bases remaining between them. This CDR3 is built from 17 residues. The complete variable domain, with remaining parts taken from reference TRBV13 and TRBJ1-2, reads AAGVIQSPRHLIKEKRETATLKCYPIPRHDTVYWYQQGPGQDPQFLISFYEKMQSDKGSIPDRFSAQQFSDYHSELNMSSLELGDSALYFCASSLTGPIFNNYGYTFGSGTRLTVV.

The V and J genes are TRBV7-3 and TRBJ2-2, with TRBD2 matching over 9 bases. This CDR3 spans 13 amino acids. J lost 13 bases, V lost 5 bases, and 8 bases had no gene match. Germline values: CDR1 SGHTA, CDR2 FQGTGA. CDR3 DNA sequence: TGTGCCAGCAGCACCTACTCTAGCGGGACGCTGTTTTTT. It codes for CASSTYSSGTLFF.

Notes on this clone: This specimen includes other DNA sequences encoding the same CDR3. DNA for the CDR3: TGTGCCAGCAGTTTATTGGCGGGAAGCTCCTACGAGCAGTACTTC. This codes for CASSLLAGSSYEQYF. V and J are TRBV27 and TRBJ2-7; tentative D call: TRBD2 (6 bases). CDR3 length: 15 amino acids. V lost 1 base, J lost 0 bases, and 10 bases lay in between. Germline V gene lookup returns CDR1 MNHEY and CDR2 SMNVEV (reference sequence).

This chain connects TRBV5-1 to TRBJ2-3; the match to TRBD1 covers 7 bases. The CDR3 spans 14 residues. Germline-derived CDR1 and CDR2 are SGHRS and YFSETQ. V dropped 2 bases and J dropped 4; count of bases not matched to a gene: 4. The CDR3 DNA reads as TGCGCCAGCAGCTTCGGGACAGATCCAGATACGCAGTATTTT. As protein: CASSFGTDPDTQYF. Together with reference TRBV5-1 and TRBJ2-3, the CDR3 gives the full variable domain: KAGVTQTPRYLIKTRGQQVTLSCSPISGHRSVSWYQQTPGQGLQFLFEYFSETQRNKGNFPGRFSGRQFSNSRSEMNVSTLELGDSALYLCASSFGTDPDTQYFGPGTRLTVL.

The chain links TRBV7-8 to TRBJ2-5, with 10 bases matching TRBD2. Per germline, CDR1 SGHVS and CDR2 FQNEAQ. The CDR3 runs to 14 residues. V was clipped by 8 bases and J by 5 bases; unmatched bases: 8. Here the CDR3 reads CASASGSGVETQYF. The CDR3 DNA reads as TGTGCCAGCGCTAGCGGGAGTGGGGTGGAGACCCAGTACTTC.

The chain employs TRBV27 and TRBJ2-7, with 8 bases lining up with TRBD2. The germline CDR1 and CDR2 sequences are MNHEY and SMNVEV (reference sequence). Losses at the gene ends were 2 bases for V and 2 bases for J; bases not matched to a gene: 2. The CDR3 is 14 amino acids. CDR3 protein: CASSLGTRTYEQYF. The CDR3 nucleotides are TGTGCCAGCAGTTTAGGGACTAGAACCTACGAGCAGTACTTC.